This T cell receptor beta chain was sequenced during a study of T cell responses to AZD1222 COVID-19 vaccine. Profiling relied on immunoSEQ multiplex PCR, and the TCRdb table lists in-frame clones only, not all of them. The sample lists about 270,000 clones; 85% to 95% were seen once. Trimming at V came to 1 base and at J to 4 bases, leaving 5 bases not matched to a gene. The CDR3 totals 16 residues. Looked up from germline, CDR1 is LNHDA and CDR2 is SQIVND (reference sequence). J is TRBJ2-5 and V is TRBV19; TRBD2 aligns across 11 bases. The source of this sequence is an adult who received the AZD1222 COVID-19 vaccine. Here the sequenced sample was peripheral blood, taken 28 days after the second AZD1222 dose. The CDR3 spells CASSIVAGGPGETQYF. CDR3 DNA sequence: TGTGCCAGTAGTATAGTAGCGGGAGGGCCGGGAGAGACCCAGTACTTC.